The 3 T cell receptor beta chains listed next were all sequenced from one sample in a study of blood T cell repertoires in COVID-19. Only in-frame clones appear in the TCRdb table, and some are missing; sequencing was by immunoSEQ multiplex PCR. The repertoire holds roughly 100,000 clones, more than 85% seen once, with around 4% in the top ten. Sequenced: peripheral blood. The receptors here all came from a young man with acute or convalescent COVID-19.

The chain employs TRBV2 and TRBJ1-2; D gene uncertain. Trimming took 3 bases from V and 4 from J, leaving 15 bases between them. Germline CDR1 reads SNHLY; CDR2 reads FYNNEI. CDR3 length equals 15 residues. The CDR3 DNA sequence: TGTGCCAGCAGTGAGCGCAGGCCGAACCCCTATGGCTACACCTTC. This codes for CASSERRPNPYGYTF. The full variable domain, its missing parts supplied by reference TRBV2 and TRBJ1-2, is EPEVTQTPSHQVTQMGQEVILRCVPISNHLYFYWYRQILGQKVEFLVSFYNNEISEKSEIFDDQFSVERPDGSNFTLKIRSTKLEDSAMYFCASSERRPNPYGYTFGSGTRLTVV.

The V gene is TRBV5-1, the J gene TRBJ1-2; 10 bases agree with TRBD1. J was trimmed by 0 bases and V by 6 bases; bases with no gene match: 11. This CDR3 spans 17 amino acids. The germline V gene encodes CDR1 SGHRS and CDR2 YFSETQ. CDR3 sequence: CASTSRTGGITNYGYTF. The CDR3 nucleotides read TGCGCCAGCACTTCCCGGACAGGGGGTATAACTAACTATGGCTACACCTTC.

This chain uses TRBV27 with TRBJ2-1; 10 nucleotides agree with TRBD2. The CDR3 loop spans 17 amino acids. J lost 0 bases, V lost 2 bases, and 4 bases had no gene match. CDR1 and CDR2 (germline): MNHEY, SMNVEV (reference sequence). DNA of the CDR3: TGTGCCAGCAGTTTAATAACTAGCGGGGTCTCCTACAATGAGCAGTTCTTC. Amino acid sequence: CASSLITSGVSYNEQFF.